These 18 T cell receptor beta chains were all obtained from the same sample, sequenced in a study of CD8 T cells in Susac syndrome. The RNA, about 0.5 to 1 ug, was put through reverse transcription using random hexamers. In TCRdb, the immunoSEQ multiplex PCR reads were re-called with MiXCR into one record per CDR3 protein. There are about 160,000 distinct CDR3 sequences in the sample; around 94% occur only once, and about 0.094% lies in the top ten. Source material: CD4+ T cells from PBMCs. Source of these receptors: a human donor with multiple sclerosis.

This chain joins TRBV3-1 and TRBJ1-5; a weak D match, TRBD1 (6 bases). This CDR3 is built from 15 residues. V dropped 3 bases and J dropped 6 bases, with 15 bases sitting between them. Germline-derived CDR1 and CDR2 are LGHDT and YNNKEL (reference sequence). The CDR3 sequence: CASSHGHGGPQPQHF. For the CDR3, the DNA is TGTGCCAGCAGCCATGGCCATGGGGGGCCTCAGCCCCAGCATTTT. The complete variable domain, with remaining parts taken from reference TRBV3-1 and TRBJ1-5, reads DTAVSQTPKYLVTQMGNDKSIKCEQNLGHDTMYWYKQDSKKFLKIMFSYNNKELIINETVPNRFSPKSPDKAHLNLHINSLELGDSAVYFCASSHGHGGPQPQHFGDGTRLSIL.

The chain has TRBV6-5 and TRBJ1-2; tentatively, D is TRBD1 (5 bases). The CDR3 length is 13 residues. Trimming pared 6 bases from V and 8 bases from J, leaving 16 bases between. Germline V gene data show CDR1 as MNHEY and CDR2 as SVGAGI. CDR3 nucleotides: TGTGCCAGCAGCCGGGACTTCACTGGAGGCTACACCTTC. Translated, it gives CASSRDFTGGYTF.

The chain links TRBV12-3 or TRBV12-4 to TRBJ2-1, with 10 positions matching TRBD1. CDR3 length equals 15 residues. V was pared by 3 bases and J by 4 bases, with 3 bases of the junction left unmatched. The CDR3 nucleotides are TGTGCCAGCAGTTTGACAGGGGGCTTATACAATGAGCAGTTCTTC. This translates into CASSLTGGLYNEQFF.

V and J are TRBV27 and TRBJ1-2; D remains unclear. The V end was cut by 1 base, the J end by 1 base, with 7 bases between. This CDR3 spans 14 amino acids. Germline V gene lookup returns CDR1 MNHEY and CDR2 SMNVEV (reference sequence). CDR3 bases: TGTGCCAGCAGTTTATTTTGGGGTAACTATGGCTACACCTTC. This encodes CASSLFWGNYGYTF.

The chain links TRBV30 to TRBJ2-7; the match to TRBD2 covers 11 bases. Germline lookup yields CDR1 GTSNPN and CDR2 SVGIG (reference sequence). The CDR3 is 15 amino acids. With V trimmed by 3 bases and J by 9 bases, 13 bases remained unmatched. The CDR3 reads CAWRDTGTSGLGQYF. The CDR3 nucleotides read TGTGCCTGGAGGGATACCGGGACTAGCGGATTGGGGCAGTACTTC.

The rearrangement joins TRBV29-1 to TRBJ2-1; D is ambiguous. The germline CDR1 and CDR2 sequences are SQVTM and ANQGSEA. The CDR3 totals 12 residues. Trimming shortened V by 4 bases and J by 5 bases, and 9 bases separated the two germline ends. As DNA, the CDR3 is TGCAGCGTTGGAGGCGGAGACAATGAGCAGTTCTTC. Amino acids: CSVGGGDNEQFF.

The rearrangement uses TRBV6-1 and TRBJ2-7, with D hard to call. The V gene lost 5 bases and the J gene lost 2 bases, with 13 bases spanning the gap. The germline CDR1 and CDR2 sequences are MNHNS and SASEGT. The CDR3 loop spans 14 amino acids. CDR3 nucleotides: TGTGCCAGCAGTATTCAGGATATCACCTACGAGCAGTACTTC. This translates into CASSIQDITYEQYF.

Notes on this clonotype: Mismatch with germline at one junction end may stem from a read error. In nucleotides, the CDR3 is TGCGCCAGCAGCCATGGGACAGGGTCCTCCAATGAGCAGTTCTTC. Protein product: CASSHGTGSSNEQFF. The V gene is TRBV5-1, the J gene TRBJ2-1; TRBD1 agrees at 9 bases. Germline V CDR1 and CDR2: SGHRS, YFSETQ. The CDR3 contains 15 residues.

This clonotype was recorded once. The J gene is TRBJ2-1, the V gene TRBV7-2; TRBD2 matches 9 bases. Losses at the gene ends were 5 bases for V and 15 bases for J; bases not matched to a gene: 11. The germline V gene encodes CDR1 SGHTA and CDR2 FQGNSA. The CDR3 runs 13 residues. CDR3 nucleotide sequence: TGTGCCAGCAGCCCGTTAGCGGGGGACGCTCGGTTCTTC. Amino acids: CASSPLAGDARFF.

The rearrangement links TRBV4-1 to TRBJ2-5, with no clear D. CDR1 and CDR2 from the germline V gene are MGHRA and YSYEKL. Deletions cut 0 bases from V and 4 bases from J, with 6 bases between. The CDR3 is 13 amino acids. The CDR3 here is CASSQDPLETQYF. CDR3 nucleotide sequence: TGCGCCAGCAGCCAAGACCCTTTAGAGACCCAGTACTTC.

V is TRBV2 and J is TRBJ2-1; 10 bases are shared with TRBD1. The CDR3 loop spans 12 amino acids. Germline-derived CDR1 and CDR2 are SNHLY and FYNNEI. V dropped 6 bases and J dropped 7; count of bases not matched to a gene: 0. The CDR3 nucleotides are TGTGCCAGCAGGGACAGGGGGAATGAGCAGTTCTTC. It yields the protein CASRDRGNEQFF.

This chain uses TRBV5-1 with TRBJ1-4; D not resolved. The germline CDR1 and CDR2 sequences are SGHRS and YFSETQ. The V end was cut by 4 bases, the J end by 7 bases, with 17 bases between. The CDR3 is 15 amino acids. The DNA for the CDR3 is TGCGCCAGCAGCAATGGACGGAGTGAAGGTGAAAAACTGTTTTTT. Translation: CASSNGRSEGEKLFF.

The chain uses TRBV12-3 or TRBV12-4 and TRBJ2-5; a possible D gene is TRBD2 (6 bases). The CDR3 runs to 13 residues. Trimming shortened V by 5 bases and J by 5 bases, and 12 bases separated the two germline ends. The CDR3 DNA reads as TGTGCCAGCAGTACTCGGGAGCAGGAGACCCAGTACTTC. This codes for CASSTREQETQYF.

The rearrangement links TRBV30 to TRBJ2-1, with TRBD2 matching 15 bases. V was clipped by 3 bases and J by 12 bases; unmatched bases: 9. Per the germline V gene, CDR1 is GTSNPN and CDR2 is SVGIG (reference sequence). This CDR3 has 15 amino acids. The CDR3 sequence is CAWSSGLAGGGPQFF. DNA of the CDR3: TGTGCCTGGAGCTCGGGACTAGCGGGAGGAGGGCCGCAGTTCTTC.

The V gene is TRBV27, the J gene TRBJ2-6; TRBD1 aligns across 8 bases. This CDR3 region has 15 residues. Germline V gives CDR1 MNHEY, CDR2 SMNVEV (reference sequence). Trimming at V came to 6 bases and at J to 2 bases, leaving 3 bases not matched to a gene. CDR3 in amino acids: CASRSQGAGANVLTF. The CDR3 nucleotides are TGTGCCAGCAGGTCACAGGGGGCTGGGGCCAACGTCCTGACTTTC.

The chain uses TRBV20-1 and TRBJ1-1; 8 bases line up with TRBD1. V gave up 0 bases and J gave up 6 bases; unmatched junction bases: 6. Germline V gene sequence: CDR1 DFQATT, CDR2 SNEGSKA (reference sequence). The CDR3 is 14 amino acids. CDR3 nucleotides: TGCAGTGCTAGAGAGGGGACAGGTACCCCTGAAGCTTTCTTT. Translating gives CSAREGTGTPEAFF.

This chain connects TRBV6-6 to TRBJ1-2; the match to TRBD1 covers 8 bases. The germline V gene encodes CDR1 MNHNY and CDR2 SVGAGI (reference sequence). V dropped 0 bases and J dropped 4; count of bases not matched to a gene: 7. The CDR3 is made up of 16 amino acids. CDR3 sequence reads: CASSYSLGQGVYGYTF. The CDR3 DNA reads as TGTGCCAGCAGTTACTCGCTCGGACAGGGTGTCTATGGCTACACCTTC.

The chain employs TRBV29-1 and TRBJ2-3; D gene unclear. V lost 6 bases to trimming and J lost 4 bases, with 11 bases between them. Germline V gives CDR1 SQVTM, CDR2 ANQGSEA. The CDR3 runs 12 residues. The CDR3 sequence is CSVSGSADTQYF. CDR3 DNA sequence: TGCAGCGTCTCTGGAAGCGCAGATACGCAGTATTTT.